A selection of T cell receptor beta chains follows, all from one sample in a study of blood T cell repertoires in COVID-19. This table comes from immunoSEQ multiplex PCR, and its TCRdb copy is limited to in-frame clones, with some not included. The sample comprises around 46,000 clones, more than 85% of which are singletons, and 3% to 3.5% rests with the top ten. Sequences were obtained from PBMCs or T cells enriched from blood (not recorded which). The source of these receptors is a woman aged 45-60 years who had recovered from COVID-19. Both conserved end residues are part of each CDR3. Each record gives: D gene, V gene, J gene, clone size, CDR3 length, CDR3 DNA, CDR3 protein. D genes are given only for firm matches. Not every row has a clone size; where given, it reads once, few, many or a size class.

>NA|TRBV19|TRBJ1-5|NA|13
TGTGCCAGTAGTGGACAGATGATAGAGCCCCAGCATTTT
CASSGQMIEPQHF
>TRBD1|TRBV6-4|TRBJ2-6|NA|17
TGTGCCAACATACCCGACAGGGAGAGCTCTGGGGCCAACGTCCTGACTTTC
CANIPDRESSGANVLTF
>NA|TRBV9|TRBJ2-7|NA|14
TGTGCCAGCAGCGTAGACCCTAGCTCCTACGAGCAGTACTTC
CASSVDPSSYEQYF
>TRBD1|TRBV9|TRBJ1-3|NA|14
TGTGCCAGCAGCGCCACAGGGGCTGGAAACACCATATATTTT
CASSATGAGNTIYF
>TRBD1|TRBV19|TRBJ1-1|NA|17
TGTGCCAGTAGTCCTCGACAGGGGCGGACTACCAACACTGAAGCTTTCTTT
CASSPRQGRTTNTEAFF
>TRBD1|TRBV27|TRBJ2-7|NA|15
TGTGCCAGCAGCCCTGGACAGGCGAACTCCTACGAGCAGTACTTC
CASSPGQANSYEQYF
>NA|TRBV11-2|TRBJ2-6|once|14
TGTGCCAGCAGCTTGGGGCCTGGGGCCAACGTCCTGACTTTC
CASSLGPGANVLTF
>TRBD1|TRBV19|TRBJ1-2|NA|16
TGTGCCAGTAGTATACAGGGGGCTCTTGCTGGCTATGGCTACACCTTC
CASSIQGALAGYGYTF
>TRBD2|TRBV28|TRBJ2-1|NA|16
TGTGCCAGCAGTTTTTCTGTAGGCGGGAGCTTCGATGAGCAGTTCTTC
CASSFSVGGSFDEQFF
>NA|TRBV28|TRBJ1-6|NA|14
TGTGCCAGCAGTTTATCGGGTTACAATTCACCCCTCCACTTT
CASSLSGYNSPLHF
>NA|TRBV6-1|TRBJ2-3|NA|15
TGTGCCAGCAGTGAACTGGGGACTTCCACAGATACGCAGTATTTT
CASSELGTSTDTQYF
>NA|TRBV3-1/TRBV3-2|TRBJ2-2|NA|16
TGTGCCAGCAGCCAACACGGCCGGGCGGGGACCGGGGAGCTGTTTTTT
CASSQHGRAGTGELFF
>TRBD1|TRBV4-3|TRBJ2-2|NA|14
TGCGCCAGCAGCCAAGACACAGGGGCCGGGGAGCTGTTTTTT
CASSQDTGAGELFF
>NA|TRBV5-6|TRBJ2-5|NA|13
TGTGCCAGCAGCTTCGCAGGGGAAGAGACCCAGTACTTC
CASSFAGEETQYF
>TRBD1|TRBV2|TRBJ1-2|NA|13
TGTGCCAGCAGGGGGACAGAGAGCTATGGCTACACCTTC
CASRGTESYGYTF
>TRBD1|TRBV3-1/TRBV3-2|TRBJ2-2|NA|14
TGTGCCAGCAGCCTTAGGACAGGGACCGGGGAGCTGTTTTTT
CASSLRTGTGELFF
>NA|TRBV5-4|TRBJ2-5|NA|13
TGTGCCAGCAGCTATGGACAGCAAGAGACCCAGTACTTC
CASSYGQQETQYF
>NA|TRBV19|TRBJ1-6|NA|15
TGTGCCACGGGGGACTCCTTTTTGCCTGCATCACCCCTCCACTTT
CATGDSFLPASPLHF
>TRBD2|TRBV6-5|TRBJ2-7|NA|16
TGTGCCAGCAGTTACAAACTGCGGGGAGGGGCCTACGAGCAGTACTTC
CASSYKLRGGAYEQYF
>NA|TRBV28|TRBJ1-4|NA|15
TGTGCCAGCAGTTTATCCGGGACGGGGGATGAAAAACTGTTTTTT
CASSLSGTGDEKLFF
>NA|TRBV21-1|TRBJ1-2|NA|17
TGTGCCAGCCGAAACCCAAAACAACAGGGGTCGGGCTATGGCTACACCTTC
CASRNPKQQGSGYGYTF
>NA|TRBV7-9|TRBJ2-7|NA|15
TGTGCCAGCAATTTTATTTCAGGGCTACAGGACGAGCAGTACTTC
CASNFISGLQDEQYF
>NA|TRBV24-1|TRBJ2-3|NA|14
TGTGCCACGGCCGGGACACCTTACACAGATACGCAGTATTTT
CATAGTPYTDTQYF
>NA|TRBV7-8|TRBJ1-4|few|18
TGTGCCAGCAGCTTAGTAGGGCTGGATCTTGCGGGTAATGAAAAACTGTTTTTT
CASSLVGLDLAGNEKLFF
>TRBD1|TRBV4-2|TRBJ2-7|NA|18
TGTGCCAGCAGCCAAGGGGCCCAGTGGACAGGGAGCTCCTACGAGCAGTACTTC
CASSQGAQWTGSSYEQYF
>NA|TRBV5-1|TRBJ1-3|few|15
TGCGCCAGCAGCTTGGCTGACAGCTCTGGAAACACCATATATTTT
CASSLADSSGNTIYF
>NA|TRBV7-9|TRBJ2-3|NA|14
TGTGCCAGCAGCTTAGTCGGCAGGCCAGATACGCAGTATTTT
CASSLVGRPDTQYF